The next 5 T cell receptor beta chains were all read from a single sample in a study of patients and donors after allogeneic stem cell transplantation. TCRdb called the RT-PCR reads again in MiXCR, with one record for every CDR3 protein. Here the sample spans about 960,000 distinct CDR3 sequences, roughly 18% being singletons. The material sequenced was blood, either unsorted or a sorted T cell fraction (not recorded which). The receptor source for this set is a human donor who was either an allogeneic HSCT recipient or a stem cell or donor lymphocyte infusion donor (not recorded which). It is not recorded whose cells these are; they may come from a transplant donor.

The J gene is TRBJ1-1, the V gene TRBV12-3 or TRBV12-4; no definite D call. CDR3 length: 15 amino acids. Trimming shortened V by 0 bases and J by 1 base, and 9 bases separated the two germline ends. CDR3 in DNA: TGTGCCAGCAGTTTAGCGGACGACCGGAACACTGAAGCTTTCTTT. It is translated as CASSLADDRNTEAFF.

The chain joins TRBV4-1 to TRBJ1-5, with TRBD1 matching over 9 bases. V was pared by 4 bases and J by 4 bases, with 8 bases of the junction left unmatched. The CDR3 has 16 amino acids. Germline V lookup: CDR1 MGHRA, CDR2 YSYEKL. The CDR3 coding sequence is TGCGCCAGCAGCCCTTCGGACAGGGGCCGTAATCAGCCCCAGCATTTT. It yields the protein CASSPSDRGRNQPQHF.

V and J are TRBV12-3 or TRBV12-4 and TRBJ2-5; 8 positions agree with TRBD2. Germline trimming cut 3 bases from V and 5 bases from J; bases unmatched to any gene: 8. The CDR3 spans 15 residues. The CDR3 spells CASSLPAGVWETQYF. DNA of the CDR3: TGTGCCAGCAGTTTGCCAGCGGGGGTCTGGGAGACCCAGTACTTC.

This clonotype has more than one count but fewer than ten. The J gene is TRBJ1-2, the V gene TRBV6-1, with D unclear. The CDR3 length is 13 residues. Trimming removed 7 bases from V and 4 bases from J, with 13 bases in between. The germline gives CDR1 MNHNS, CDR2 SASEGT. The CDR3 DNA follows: TGTGCCAGCACGACGGCGCTTAGCTATGGCTACACCTTC. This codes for CASTTALSYGYTF.

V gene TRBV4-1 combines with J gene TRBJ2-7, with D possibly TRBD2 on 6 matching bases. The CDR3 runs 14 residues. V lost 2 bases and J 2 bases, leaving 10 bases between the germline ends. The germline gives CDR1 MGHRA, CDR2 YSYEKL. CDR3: CASSQSEGTYEQYF. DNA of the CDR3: TGCGCCAGCAGCCAATCGGAGGGGACCTACGAGCAGTACTTC.